This T cell receptor (beta chain) originates from a study of shared clonotypes between healthy human individuals. CD45RO-negative CD8 cells positively selected for CCR7 made up the naive population, which excluded terminally differentiated effector memory CD45RA+ cells. The CDR3 has 12 residues. The germline gives CDR1 SQVTM, CDR2 ANQGSEA. The ends were cut back, 6 bases at V and 0 bases at J, with 9 bases in the middle. Assay: immunoSEQ multiplex PCR; the TCRdb copy retains only in-frame clones and omits some. The sample yields hundreds of thousands of clones, about 95% seen once. The chain uses TRBV29-1 and TRBJ2-7; D gene uncertain. Sequencing input: naive CD8+ T cells sorted from blood. The receptor comes from a young woman in good health. The CDR3 DNA is TGCAGCGTGCGATTTATCTCCTACGAGCAGTACTTC. It encodes CSVRFISYEQYF.